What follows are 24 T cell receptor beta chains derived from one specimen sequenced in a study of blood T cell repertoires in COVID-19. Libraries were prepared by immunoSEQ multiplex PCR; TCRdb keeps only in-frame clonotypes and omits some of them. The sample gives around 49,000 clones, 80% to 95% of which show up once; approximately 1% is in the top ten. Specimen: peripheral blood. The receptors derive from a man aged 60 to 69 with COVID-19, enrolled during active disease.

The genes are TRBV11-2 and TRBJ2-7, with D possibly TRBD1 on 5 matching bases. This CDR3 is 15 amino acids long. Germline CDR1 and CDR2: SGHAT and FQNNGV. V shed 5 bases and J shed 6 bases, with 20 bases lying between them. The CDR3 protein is CASSPEPPGIGEQYF. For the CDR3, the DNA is TGTGCCAGCAGCCCCGAACCCCCAGGGATCGGCGAGCAGTACTTC.

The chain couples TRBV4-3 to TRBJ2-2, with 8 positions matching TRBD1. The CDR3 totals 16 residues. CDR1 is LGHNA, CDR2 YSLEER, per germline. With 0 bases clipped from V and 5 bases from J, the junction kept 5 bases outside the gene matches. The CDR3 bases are TGCGCCAGCAGCCAAGAGCAGGGGGCGAGGACCGGGGAGCTGTTTTTT. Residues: CASSQEQGARTGELFF.

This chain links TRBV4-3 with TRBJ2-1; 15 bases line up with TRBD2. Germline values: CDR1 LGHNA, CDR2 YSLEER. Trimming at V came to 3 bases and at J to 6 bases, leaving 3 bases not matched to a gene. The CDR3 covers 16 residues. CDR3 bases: TGCGCCAGCAGCCACTCGGGACTAGCGGGAGGCAATGAGCAGTTCTTC. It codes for CASSHSGLAGGNEQFF.

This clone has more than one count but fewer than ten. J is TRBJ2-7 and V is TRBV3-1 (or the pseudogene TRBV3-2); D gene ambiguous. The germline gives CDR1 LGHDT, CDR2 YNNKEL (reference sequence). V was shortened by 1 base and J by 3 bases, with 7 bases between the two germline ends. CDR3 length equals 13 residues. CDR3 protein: CASSQGVLYEQYF. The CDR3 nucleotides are TGTGCCAGCAGCCAAGGAGTCCTCTACGAGCAGTACTTC.

The CDR3 bases are TGTGCCAGCAGCCAAGTAGGGGACACTGAAGCTTTCTTT. It encodes CASSQVGDTEAFF. The V gene is TRBV4-2, the J gene TRBJ1-1; a possible D gene is TRBD1 (5 bases). Trimming cost V 1 base and J 3 bases, with 6 bases left between them. In germline, CDR1 is LGHNA, CDR2 YNFKEQ. There are 13 residues in the CDR3.

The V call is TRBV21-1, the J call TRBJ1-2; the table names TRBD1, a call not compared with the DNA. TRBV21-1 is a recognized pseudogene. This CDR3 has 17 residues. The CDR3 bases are TGTGCCAGCAGCAAAGTGGATGACAGGGGGCCGAGCTATGGCTACACCTTC. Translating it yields CASSKVDDRGPSYGYTF.

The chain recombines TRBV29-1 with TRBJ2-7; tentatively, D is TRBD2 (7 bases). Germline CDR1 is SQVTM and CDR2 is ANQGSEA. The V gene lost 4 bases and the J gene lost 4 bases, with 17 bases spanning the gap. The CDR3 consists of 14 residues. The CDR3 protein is CSVGMGGGYYEQYF. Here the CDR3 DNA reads TGCAGCGTTGGTATGGGAGGGGGGTATTACGAGCAGTACTTC.

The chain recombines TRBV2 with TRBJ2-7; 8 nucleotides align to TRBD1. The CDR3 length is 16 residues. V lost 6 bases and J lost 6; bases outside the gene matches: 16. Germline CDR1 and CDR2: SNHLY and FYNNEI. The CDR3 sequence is CASRDSGVTGAIEQYF. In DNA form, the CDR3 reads TGTGCCAGCAGGGACAGCGGTGTGACAGGGGCAATCGAGCAGTACTTC.

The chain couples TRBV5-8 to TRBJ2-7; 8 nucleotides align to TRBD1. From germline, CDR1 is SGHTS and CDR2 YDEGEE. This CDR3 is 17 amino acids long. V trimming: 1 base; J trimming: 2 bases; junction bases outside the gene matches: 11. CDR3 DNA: TGTGCCAGCAGCTTGATAGGCGGGCGGGACAGGACCTACGAGCAGTACTTC. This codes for CASSLIGGRDRTYEQYF.

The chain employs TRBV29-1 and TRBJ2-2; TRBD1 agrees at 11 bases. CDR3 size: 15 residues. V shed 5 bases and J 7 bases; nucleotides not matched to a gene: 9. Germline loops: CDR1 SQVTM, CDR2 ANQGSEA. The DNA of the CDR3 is TGCAGCGTTTTCGGGGACAGGGGGAATGGCGGGGAGCTGTTTTTT. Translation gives CSVFGDRGNGGELFF.

CDR3: CASRLQGFYGYTF. The DNA for the CDR3 is TGTGCCAGCAGGCTACAGGGGTTTTATGGCTACACCTTC. The gene calls are TRBV2 and TRBJ1-2; 7 nucleotides match TRBD1. V lost 6 bases, J lost 5 bases, and 6 bases stayed unmatched. CDR1 is SNHLY and CDR2 is FYNNEI in the germline V gene. The CDR3 totals 13 residues. The full variable domain, completed using reference TRBV2 and TRBJ1-2, is EPEVTQTPSHQVTQMGQEVILRCVPISNHLYFYWYRQILGQKVEFLVSFYNNEISEKSEIFDDQFSVERPDGSNFTLKIRSTKLEDSAMYFCASRLQGFYGYTFGSGTRLTVV.

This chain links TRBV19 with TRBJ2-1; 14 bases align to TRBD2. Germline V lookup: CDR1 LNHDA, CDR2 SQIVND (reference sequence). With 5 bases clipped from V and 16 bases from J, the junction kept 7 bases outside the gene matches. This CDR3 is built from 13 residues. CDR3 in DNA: TGTGCCAGTAGTGTACCGGGACTAGCGGGAGAATTCTTC. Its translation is CASSVPGLAGEFF.

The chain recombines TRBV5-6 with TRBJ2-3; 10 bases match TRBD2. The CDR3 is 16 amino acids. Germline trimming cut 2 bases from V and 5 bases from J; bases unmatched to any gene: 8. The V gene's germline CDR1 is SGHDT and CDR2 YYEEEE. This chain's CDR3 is CASSFGSGGAKDTQYF. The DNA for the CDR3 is TGTGCCAGCAGCTTCGGCAGCGGGGGGGCAAAAGATACGCAGTATTTT.

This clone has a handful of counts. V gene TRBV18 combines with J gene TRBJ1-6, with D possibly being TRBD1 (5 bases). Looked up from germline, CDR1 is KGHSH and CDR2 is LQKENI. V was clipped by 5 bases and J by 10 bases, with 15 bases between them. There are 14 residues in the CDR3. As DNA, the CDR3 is TGTGCCAGCTCAACTCAAACAGGAGAATCACCCCTCCACTTT. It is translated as CASSTQTGESPLHF.

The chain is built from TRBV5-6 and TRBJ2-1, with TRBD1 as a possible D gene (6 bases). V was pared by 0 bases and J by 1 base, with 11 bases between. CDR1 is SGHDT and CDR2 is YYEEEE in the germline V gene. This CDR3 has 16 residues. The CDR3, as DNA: TGTGCCAGCAGCTTGGTAGGGCAGGGGTCCTACAATGAGCAGTTCTTC. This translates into CASSLVGQGSYNEQFF.

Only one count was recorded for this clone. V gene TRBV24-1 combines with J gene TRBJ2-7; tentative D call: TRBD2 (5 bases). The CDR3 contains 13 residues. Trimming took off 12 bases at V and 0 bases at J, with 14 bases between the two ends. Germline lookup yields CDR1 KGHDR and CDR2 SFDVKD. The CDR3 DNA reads TGTGCCGTCCAGGAGGAGAACTCCTACGAGCAGTACTTC. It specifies CAVQEENSYEQYF.

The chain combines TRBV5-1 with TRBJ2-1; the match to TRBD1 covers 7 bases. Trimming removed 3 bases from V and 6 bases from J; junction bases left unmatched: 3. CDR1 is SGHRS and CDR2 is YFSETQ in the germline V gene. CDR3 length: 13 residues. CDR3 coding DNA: TGCGCCAGCAGCTCGGACAGGCCCAATGAGCAGTTCTTC. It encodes CASSSDRPNEQFF. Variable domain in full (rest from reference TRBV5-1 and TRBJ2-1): KAGVTQTPRYLIKTRGQQVTLSCSPISGHRSVSWYQQTPGQGLQFLFEYFSETQRNKGNFPGRFSGRQFSNSRSEMNVSTLELGDSALYLCASSSDRPNEQFFGPGTRLTVL.

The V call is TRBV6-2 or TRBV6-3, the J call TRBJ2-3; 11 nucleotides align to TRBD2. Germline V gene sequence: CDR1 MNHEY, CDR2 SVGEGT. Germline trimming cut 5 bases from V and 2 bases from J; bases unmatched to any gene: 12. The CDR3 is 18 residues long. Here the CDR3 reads CASSKMPGLAAITDTQYF. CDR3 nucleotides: TGTGCCAGCAGTAAAATGCCGGGACTAGCGGCAATCACAGATACGCAGTATTTT.

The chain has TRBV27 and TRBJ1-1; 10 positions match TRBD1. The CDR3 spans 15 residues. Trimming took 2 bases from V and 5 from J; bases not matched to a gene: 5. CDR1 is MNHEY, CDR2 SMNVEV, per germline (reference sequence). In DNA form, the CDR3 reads TGTGCCAGCAGTTTAAACCGGGACAGGGGTACTGAAGCTTTCTTT. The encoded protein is CASSLNRDRGTEAFF.

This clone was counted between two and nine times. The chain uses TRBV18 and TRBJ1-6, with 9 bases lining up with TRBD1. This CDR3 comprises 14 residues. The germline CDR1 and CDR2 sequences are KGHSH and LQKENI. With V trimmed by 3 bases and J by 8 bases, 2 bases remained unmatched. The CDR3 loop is CASSPRQGDSPLHF. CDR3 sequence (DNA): TGTGCCAGCTCACCGAGACAGGGGGATTCACCCCTCCACTTT. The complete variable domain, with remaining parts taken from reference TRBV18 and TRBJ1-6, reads NAGVMQNPRHLVRRRGQEARLRCSPMKGHSHVYWYRQLPEEGLKFMVYLQKENIIDESGMPKERFSAEFPKEGPSILRIQQVVRGDSAAYFCASSPRQGDSPLHFGNGTRLTVT.

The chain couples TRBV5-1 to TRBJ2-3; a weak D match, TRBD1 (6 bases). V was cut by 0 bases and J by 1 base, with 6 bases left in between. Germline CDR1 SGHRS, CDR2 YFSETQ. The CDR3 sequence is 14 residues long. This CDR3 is CASSLEGGTDTQYF. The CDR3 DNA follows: TGCGCCAGCAGCTTGGAGGGGGGCACAGATACGCAGTATTTT.

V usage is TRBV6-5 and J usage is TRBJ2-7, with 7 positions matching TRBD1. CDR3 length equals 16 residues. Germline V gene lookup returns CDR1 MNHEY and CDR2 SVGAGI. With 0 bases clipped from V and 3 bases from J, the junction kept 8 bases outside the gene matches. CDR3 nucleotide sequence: TGTGCCAGCAGTTACTCAACCGGGACAGCAAACTACGAGCAGTACTTC. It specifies CASSYSTGTANYEQYF.

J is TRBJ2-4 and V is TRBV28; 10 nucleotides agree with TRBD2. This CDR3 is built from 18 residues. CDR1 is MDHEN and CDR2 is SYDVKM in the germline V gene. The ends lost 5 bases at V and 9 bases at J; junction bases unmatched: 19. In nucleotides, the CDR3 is TGTGCCAGCAGTCCCATCTTGGAGCGGGAGGGCCCTCGGGGCATTCAGTACTTC. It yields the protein CASSPILEREGPRGIQYF.

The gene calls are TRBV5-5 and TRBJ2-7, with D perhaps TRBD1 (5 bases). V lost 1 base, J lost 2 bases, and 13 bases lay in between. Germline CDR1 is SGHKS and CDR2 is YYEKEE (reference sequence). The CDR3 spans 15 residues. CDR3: CASSLSAGKPYEQYF. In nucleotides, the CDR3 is TGTGCCAGCAGCTTGTCGGCAGGGAAGCCCTACGAGCAGTACTTC. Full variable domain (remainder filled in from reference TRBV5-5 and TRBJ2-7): DAGVTQSPTHLIKTRGQQVTLRCSPISGHKSVSWYQQVLGQGPQFIFQYYEKEERGRGNFPDRFSARQFPNYSSELNVNALLLGDSALYLCASSLSAGKPYEQYFGPGTRLTVT.